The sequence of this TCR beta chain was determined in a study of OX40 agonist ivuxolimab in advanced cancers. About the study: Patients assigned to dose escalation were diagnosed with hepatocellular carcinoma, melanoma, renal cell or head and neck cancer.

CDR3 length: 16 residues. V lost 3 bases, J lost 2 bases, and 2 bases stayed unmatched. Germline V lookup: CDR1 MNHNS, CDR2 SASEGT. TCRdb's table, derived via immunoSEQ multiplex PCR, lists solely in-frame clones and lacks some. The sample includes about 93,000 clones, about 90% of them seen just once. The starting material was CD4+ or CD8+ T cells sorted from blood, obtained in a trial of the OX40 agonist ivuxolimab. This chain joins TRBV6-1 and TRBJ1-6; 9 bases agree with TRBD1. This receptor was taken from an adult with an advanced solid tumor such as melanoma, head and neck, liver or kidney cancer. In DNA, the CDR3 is TGTGCCAGCAGTGATGGACAGGGGCCCTATAATTCACCCCTCCACTTT. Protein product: CASSDGQGPYNSPLHF.